These 18 T cell receptor beta chains were sequenced from one sample in a study of Ad26.COV2.S vaccination and SARS-CoV-2 variants. TCRdb keeps only in-frame clones here, not all; method: immunoSEQ multiplex PCR. The top ten hold roughly 7.4% of the sample, which has 380,000 or so clones, under 90% seen once. The sample's treatment: approximately 18 received Ad26.COV2.S at low or high dose, single or two shots; 5 received placebo; per-sample allocation not given. Specimen acquisition occurred on day 63 following the initial vaccine or placebo injection. This material consisted of peripheral blood, taken in a trial of Ad26.COV2.S vaccine versus placebo. The source is a person between 18 and 60 years old who received the Ad26.COV2.S COVID-19 vaccine or a placebo.

The chain is built from TRBV12-3 or TRBV12-4 and TRBJ2-5; D unresolved. The V end lost 4 bases, the J end lost 4 bases, and 7 bases lay between the germline ends. The CDR3 runs 12 residues. CDR3 protein: CASSSPAETQYF. The CDR3 DNA follows: TGTGCCAGCAGTTCCCCGGCAGAGACCCAGTACTTC.

This clone appeared once. This chain connects TRBV20-1 to TRBJ2-3; 11 bases align to TRBD2. Germline loops: CDR1 DFQATT, CDR2 SNEGSKA (reference sequence). The CDR3 consists of 17 residues. The junction had 10 bases not matched to a gene; V was cut back by 3 bases and J by 2 bases. The CDR3 loop is CSASGATSGEITDTQYF. CDR3 DNA: TGCAGTGCTAGTGGGGCGACTAGCGGGGAAATCACAGATACGCAGTATTTT.

In DNA, the CDR3 is TGTGCCAGCTCACCAACTATTGGGACCGGGGAGCTGTTTTTT. This codes for CASSPTIGTGELFF. The chain couples TRBV18 to TRBJ2-2; D gene uncertain. CDR1 is KGHSH and CDR2 is LQKENI in the germline V gene. The CDR3 sequence is 14 residues long. V was pared by 2 bases and J by 5 bases, with 9 bases between. Supplemented by reference TRBV18 and TRBJ2-2, the full variable domain reads NAGVMQNPRHLVRRRGQEARLRCSPMKGHSHVYWYRQLPEEGLKFMVYLQKENIIDESGMPKERFSAEFPKEGPSILRIQQVVRGDSAAYFCASSPTIGTGELFFGEGSRLTVL.

The chain joins TRBV5-5 to TRBJ2-2; 7 nucleotides match TRBD2. V shed 3 bases, J shed 6 bases, and the junction held 14 bases outside the gene matches. Germline assignment: CDR1 SGHKS and CDR2 YYEKEE (reference sequence). The CDR3 totals 17 residues. The CDR3 protein is CASSYVSGLGLAGELFF. For the CDR3, the DNA is TGTGCCAGCAGCTACGTTTCAGGACTAGGTTTAGCCGGGGAGCTGTTTTTT. Variable domain in full (rest from reference TRBV5-5 and TRBJ2-2): DAGVTQSPTHLIKTRGQQVTLRCSPISGHKSVSWYQQVLGQGPQFIFQYYEKEERGRGNFPDRFSARQFPNYSSELNVNALLLGDSALYLCASSYVSGLGLAGELFFGEGSRLTVL.

The rearrangement joins TRBV4-1 to TRBJ2-1; D unclear. Germline V CDR1 and CDR2: MGHRA, YSYEKL. The V and J ends lost 1 base and 4 bases respectively, with 5 bases between them. There are 13 residues in the CDR3. The CDR3 region is CASSQGTYNEQFF. DNA of the CDR3: TGCGCCAGCAGCCAAGGGACGTACAATGAGCAGTTCTTC.

The chain carries TRBV2 and TRBJ2-2; D perhaps matches TRBD2 (6 bases). There are 14 residues in the CDR3. The ends were cut back, 6 bases at V and 7 bases at J, with 15 bases in the middle. Germline CDR1 SNHLY, CDR2 FYNNEI. The CDR3 nucleotides are TGTGCCAGCAGCCCCGGCCTGCGGGACGGGGAGCTGTTTTTT. It specifies CASSPGLRDGELFF.

V gene TRBV6-5 combines with J gene TRBJ1-6; D not certain. Looked up from germline, CDR1 is MNHEY and CDR2 is SVGAGI. The V end was cut by 9 bases, the J end by 10 bases, with 22 bases between. This CDR3 has 15 amino acids. The CDR3 protein is CASSSVYRLWSPLHF. CDR3 DNA sequence: TGTGCCAGTTCTTCGGTATACCGGTTGTGGTCACCCCTCCACTTT.

V and J are TRBV11-2 and TRBJ1-1, with TRBD1 matching 7 bases. In germline, CDR1 is SGHAT, CDR2 FQNNGV. There are 19 residues in the CDR3. J was trimmed by 1 base and V by 5 bases; bases with no gene match: 19. CDR3 bases: TGTGCCAGCAGCACCCAGTTGAGGGGGCAGCTGGAGTGGAACACTGAAGCTTTCTTT. Translation gives CASSTQLRGQLEWNTEAFF.

CDR3: CASTLGLLSGYTF. CDR3 coding DNA: TGTGCCAGCACCCTGGGACTTCTAAGCGGCTACACCTTC. The V call is TRBV6-5, the J call TRBJ1-2, with a possible D match to TRBD1 (5 bases). Trimming took off 7 bases at V and 8 bases at J, with 17 bases between the two ends. The CDR3 consists of 13 residues. CDR1 MNHEY and CDR2 SVGAGI come from the germline V gene.

The chain joins TRBV2 to TRBJ2-7; either TRBD1 or TRBD2 may fit D (7 bases each). There are 15 residues in the CDR3. V gave up 5 bases and J gave up 1 base, with 15 bases separating them. Germline V gene lookup returns CDR1 SNHLY and CDR2 FYNNEI. This CDR3 reads CASSSQGGFSYEQYF. The CDR3 nucleotides read TGTGCCAGCAGTTCGCAGGGGGGGTTTTCCTACGAGCAGTACTTC.

V and J are TRBV9 and TRBJ1-2; D gene unclear. With 4 bases removed from V and 3 bases from J, the gap between germline ends came to 16 bases. The CDR3 spans 15 residues. The germline V gene encodes CDR1 SGDLS and CDR2 YYNGEE. Here the CDR3 DNA reads TGTGCCAGCAGCCGACGACAATATTTGGACTATGGCTACACCTTC. Its protein is CASSRRQYLDYGYTF.

The table lists this clone with a count of one. This chain joins TRBV5-4 and TRBJ2-7; D unclear. Germline CDR1 and CDR2: SGHNT and YYREEE (reference sequence). V lost 0 bases, J lost 4 bases, and 14 bases lay in between. The CDR3 has 15 amino acids. This CDR3 reads CASSLGSKIQYEQYF. CDR3 sequence (DNA): TGTGCCAGCAGCTTGGGTTCGAAAATCCAGTACGAGCAGTACTTC.

The chain links TRBV5-4 to TRBJ2-7; 8 bases are a match to TRBD1. The CDR3 has 16 amino acids. The V gene end was trimmed by 5 bases and the J gene end by 1 base; junction bases not matched to a gene: 11. The germline gives CDR1 SGHNT, CDR2 YYREEE (reference sequence). CDR3 region: CASSHGQGHRSYEQYF. CDR3 coding DNA: TGTGCCAGCAGTCATGGACAGGGACATAGGTCCTACGAGCAGTACTTC.

This sequence joins TRBV2 and TRBJ1-6; unclear D gene. Per the germline V gene, CDR1 is SNHLY and CDR2 is FYNNEI. The CDR3 spans 16 residues. The germline V and J ends were trimmed by 6 bases and 0 bases, with 12 bases remaining between them. The CDR3 spells CASSDLRGSYNSPLHF. The CDR3 DNA reads as TGTGCCAGCAGCGACCTACGGGGCTCCTATAATTCACCCCTCCACTTT.

This clone was detected only once. The gene calls are TRBV5-6 and TRBJ1-6; D perhaps matches TRBD1 (5 bases). V lost 0 bases and J lost 11, with 12 bases in between. The CDR3 is 14 residues long. Germline V gene sequence: CDR1 SGHDT, CDR2 YYEEEE. The CDR3 reads CASSLGGGRAPLHF. The CDR3 region has the DNA TGTGCCAGCAGCTTGGGCGGGGGACGGGCACCCCTCCACTTT.

This chain links TRBV12-5 with TRBJ2-1; the D is unclear. Germline CDR1 LGHNT, CDR2 FRNRAP. This CDR3 has 13 amino acids. V lost 0 bases and J 6 bases, leaving 6 bases between the germline ends. Written as DNA, the CDR3 is TGTGCTAGTGGTTTGGTACGGGTCAATGAGCAGTTCTTC. Its translation: CASGLVRVNEQFF.

The chain combines TRBV7-3 with TRBJ2-1; TRBD2 aligns across 7 bases. V dropped 5 bases and J dropped 2; count of bases not matched to a gene: 6. Germline CDR1 reads SGHTA; CDR2 reads FQGTGA. The CDR3 is 15 amino acids. The CDR3 loop reads CASSPSAGAYNEQFF. The CDR3, as DNA: TGTGCCAGCAGCCCTTCGGCGGGGGCCTACAATGAGCAGTTCTTC.

This clone was counted a few times. The chain recombines TRBV11-3 with TRBJ2-7; TRBD1 aligns across 9 bases. This CDR3 is 15 amino acids long. Germline CDR1 and CDR2: SGHNT and YENEEA. J lost 6 bases, V lost 5 bases, and 11 bases had no gene match. CDR3 DNA: TGTGCCAGCAGCATCAGCTCGGGACAGGGTCCCGAGCAGTACTTC. This encodes CASSISSGQGPEQYF.